The 28 T cell receptor beta chains below were found in one sample sequenced in a study of regulatory and conventional T cells in RAG deficiency. Method: immunoSEQ multiplex PCR; TCRdb's copy keeps in-frame clones and lacks some. The data contain about 30,000 clones, roughly 96% of them singletons. Blood CD4+ CD25-low CD127-high conventional T cells supplied the genomic DNA template. These data were likewise used in another study, on regulatory T cells. That report notes: Amplification used 52 TRBV primers and 13 TRBJ primers.

Input material: CD25- CD4+ T cells sorted from blood. The receptor source for this set is a human donor in good health.

The CDR3 is CAITGQSGYGYTF. The CDR3 coding sequence is TGTGCCATCACCGGACAGTCAGGCTATGGCTACACCTTC. This chain links TRBV10-3 with TRBJ1-2, with TRBD1 as a possible D gene (6 bases). Per the germline V gene, CDR1 is ENHRY and CDR2 is SYGVKD. This CDR3 has 13 amino acids. V was shortened by 7 bases and J by 4 bases, with 13 bases between the two germline ends.

V and J are TRBV6-5 and TRBJ2-5; TRBD1 matches at 9 bases. J lost 6 bases, V lost 6 bases, and 5 bases had no gene match. Germline loops: CDR1 MNHEY, CDR2 SVGAGI. This CDR3 has 13 residues. CDR3 protein: CASRGQGVQTQYF. The CDR3 bases are TGTGCCAGCAGGGGACAGGGTGTTCAGACCCAGTACTTC.

V is TRBV7-9 and J is TRBJ2-7; 10 nucleotides agree with TRBD1. Germline lookup yields CDR1 SEHNR and CDR2 FQNEAQ (reference sequence). V shed 5 bases and J 6 bases; nucleotides not matched to a gene: 10. This CDR3 spans 15 amino acids. The CDR3 loop reads CASSGAGTGVREQYF. The CDR3 DNA sequence: TGTGCCAGCAGCGGGGCCGGGACAGGGGTACGCGAGCAGTACTTC.

The V call is TRBV5-4, the J call TRBJ2-7, with TRBD1 as a possible D gene (5 bases). The V gene's germline CDR1 is SGHNT and CDR2 YYREEE (reference sequence). This CDR3 is built from 14 residues. V was clipped by 5 bases and J by 2 bases, with 14 bases between them. CDR3 DNA: TGTGCCAGCAGTAGACAACAGGATCCCTACGAGCAGTACTTC. Encoded protein: CASSRQQDPYEQYF.

This clone was counted once. V is TRBV10-3 and J is TRBJ1-1, with D possibly TRBD1 on 5 matching bases. From germline, CDR1 is ENHRY and CDR2 SYGVKD. V lost 2 bases to trimming and J lost 1 base, with 11 bases between them. CDR3 size: 15 residues. In DNA form, the CDR3 reads TGTGCCATCAGTGAGCCCGGTAGGGGGAACACTGAAGCTTTCTTT. It codes for CAISEPGRGNTEAFF.

The chain links TRBV30 to TRBJ1-1; D gene unclear. CDR1 is GTSNPN, CDR2 SVGIG, per germline (reference sequence). Trimming took off 2 bases at V and 2 bases at J, with 9 bases between the two ends. CDR3 length: 13 amino acids. CDR3 in amino acids: CAWSRDRNTEAFF. CDR3 nucleotides: TGTGCCTGGAGTCGGGATAGAAACACTGAAGCTTTCTTT.

The genes are TRBV19 and TRBJ1-5; no firm D call. Germline V CDR1 and CDR2: LNHDA, SQIVND (reference sequence). The length of the CDR3 is 14 residues. Trimming removed 3 bases from V and 0 bases from J, with 6 bases in between. This CDR3 is CASSMSYSNQPQHF. The CDR3 region has the DNA TGTGCCAGTAGTATGAGCTATAGCAATCAGCCCCAGCATTTT.

This clone appeared a few times. The V and J genes are TRBV6-1 and TRBJ1-4; TRBD1 is a possible D gene (5 bases). The CDR3 runs 17 residues. CDR1 and CDR2 (germline): MNHNS, SASEGT. V dropped 4 bases and J dropped 0 bases, with 15 bases sitting between them. The DNA for the CDR3 is TGTGCCAGCAGTGCCCACCTGGGGGACTCAACTAATGAAAAACTGTTTTTT. It specifies CASSAHLGDSTNEKLFF.

The chain has TRBV5-5 and TRBJ2-2; 7 bases agree with TRBD1. CDR3 length: 16 residues. Germline loops: CDR1 SGHKS, CDR2 YYEKEE (reference sequence). The J segment lost 4 bases and the V segment lost 3 bases, leaving 9 bases of the junction unmatched. CDR3 sequence (DNA): TGTGCCAGCAGCTCGGAAACAGGGGTGGGCACCGGGGAGCTGTTTTTT. Protein sequence: CASSSETGVGTGELFF.

V usage is TRBV6-4 and J usage is TRBJ1-2, with a possible D match to TRBD1 (5 bases). V lost 3 bases and J lost 7, with 15 bases in between. In germline, CDR1 is MRHNA, CDR2 SNTAGT. This CDR3 is built from 14 residues. This chain's CDR3 is CASSEYGAQAGYTF. The CDR3 nucleotides are TGTGCCAGCAGTGAGTATGGGGCCCAGGCTGGCTACACCTTC.

This clone occurred once. The chain links TRBV19 to TRBJ1-6; D remains unclear. The CDR3 is 17 amino acids. CDR1 and CDR2 (germline): LNHDA, SQIVND (reference sequence). Trimming removed 6 bases from V and 0 bases from J, with 15 bases in between. CDR3 nucleotide sequence: TGTGCCAGTAGGCGGGAGGGAGGCAGCTCCTATAATTCACCCCTCCACTTT. Amino acid sequence: CASRREGGSSYNSPLHF.

The CDR3, as DNA: TGTGCCAGCAGCTCCCAGGGGGCGCAGCCCCAGCATTTT. Translated, it gives CASSSQGAQPQHF. This chain connects TRBV7-6 to TRBJ1-5; TRBD1 aligns across 8 bases. Losses at the gene ends were 4 bases for V and 7 bases for J; bases not matched to a gene: 3. The CDR3 spans 13 residues. Germline CDR1 and CDR2: SGHVS and FNYEAQ.

The rearrangement links TRBV21-1 to TRBJ2-2; no check of the table's D call, TRBD1, against the DNA was made. TRBV21-1 is a known pseudogene. This CDR3 contains 11 residues. The CDR3 region is CASSNTGGGLF. CDR3 DNA sequence: TGTGCCAGCAGCAACACAGGGGGCGGCCTTTTT.

The chain combines TRBV18 with TRBJ1-6, with TRBD1 matching 9 bases. CDR1 and CDR2 from the germline V gene are KGHSH and LQKENI. The ends lost 8 bases at V and 6 bases at J; junction bases unmatched: 5. The CDR3 has 14 amino acids. In DNA, the CDR3 is TGTGCCAGCCAAGGGACAGGGTCTAATTCACCCCTCCACTTT. Protein product: CASQGTGSNSPLHF.

The table lists this clone with a count of one. This rearrangement joins TRBV7-2 to TRBJ2-5, with unresolved D. The germline V gene has CDR1 SGHTA and CDR2 FQGNSA. V was clipped by 4 bases and J by 4 bases, with 10 bases between them. The CDR3 loop spans 13 amino acids. The CDR3 loop is CASSSRSGETQYF. The CDR3 DNA is TGTGCCAGCAGCTCAAGGTCGGGAGAGACCCAGTACTTC. Drawing the rest from reference TRBV7-2 and TRBJ2-5, the complete variable domain is GAGVSQSPSNKVTEKGKDVELRCDPISGHTALYWYRQSLGQGLEFLIYFQGNSAPDKSGLPSDRFSAERTGGSVSTLTIQRTQQEDSAVYLCASSSRSGETQYFGPGTRLLVL.

A remark on this clone: The same CDR3 arises from other DNA sequences in this sample as well. This chain links TRBV6-1 with TRBJ1-6; no reliable D call. Germline lookup yields CDR1 MNHNS and CDR2 SASEGT. V was trimmed by 0 bases and J by 1 base, leaving 10 bases between them. The CDR3 consists of 17 residues. The CDR3 coding sequence is TGTGCCAGCAGTGAAGCGCAGCGAGGGTCCTATAATTCACCCCTCCACTTT. Residues: CASSEAQRGSYNSPLHF.

The V call is TRBV18, the J call TRBJ1-2; D not resolved. Per germline, CDR1 KGHSH and CDR2 LQKENI. The CDR3 covers 15 residues. Trimming pared 3 bases from V and 8 bases from J, leaving 19 bases between. DNA of the CDR3: TGTGCCAGCTCACCTTCGACCGGCGCCGAGAGGGGCTACACCTTC. It yields the protein CASSPSTGAERGYTF.

The J gene is TRBJ2-7, the V gene TRBV19; maybe TRBD2 (7 bases). Looked up from germline, CDR1 is LNHDA and CDR2 is SQIVND (reference sequence). CDR3 length equals 14 residues. Trimming took 5 bases from V and 7 from J, leaving 18 bases between them. The CDR3 bases are TGTGCCAGTAGTCCGCAGTGGGGGGGCCTGGAGCAGTACTTC. Translated, it gives CASSPQWGGLEQYF.

This clone was seen a single time. The gene calls are TRBV19 and TRBJ1-1; D perhaps matches TRBD1 (5 bases). The V and J ends lost 3 bases and 9 bases respectively, with 11 bases between them. The CDR3 contains 12 residues. Germline-derived CDR1 and CDR2 are LNHDA and SQIVND (reference sequence). The CDR3 protein is CASSIGQGKAFF. In DNA, the CDR3 is TGTGCCAGTAGTATTGGGCAGGGCAAAGCTTTCTTT.

This rearrangement joins TRBV6-1 to TRBJ2-7; 7 bases match TRBD1. Per germline, CDR1 MNHNS and CDR2 SASEGT. The CDR3 sequence is 12 residues long. Trimming took 8 bases from V and 4 from J; bases not matched to a gene: 5. The CDR3 spells CASRTGQYEQYF. The CDR3, as DNA: TGTGCCAGCCGGACAGGCCAATACGAGCAGTACTTC.

The chain joins TRBV19 to TRBJ1-1; TRBD1 matches 8 bases. Germline trimming cut 10 bases from V and 0 bases from J; bases unmatched to any gene: 4. The CDR3 has 13 amino acids. Germline loops: CDR1 LNHDA, CDR2 SQIVND (reference sequence). DNA of the CDR3: TGTGCCATTTCGGACAGGGTGAACACTGAAGCTTTCTTT. Translation gives CAISDRVNTEAFF. Full variable domain (rest looked up from reference TRBV19 and TRBJ1-1): DGGITQSPKYLFRKEGQNVTLSCEQNLNHDAMYWYRQDPGQGLRLIYYSQIVNDFQKGDIAEGYSVSREKKESFPLTVTSAQKNPTAFYLCAISDRVNTEAFFGQGTRLTVV.

The J gene is TRBJ2-7, the V gene TRBV5-1, with D tentatively TRBD1 (5 bases). Trimming took off 1 base at V and 2 bases at J, with 7 bases between the two ends. The CDR3 covers 13 residues. Per the germline V gene, CDR1 is SGHRS and CDR2 is YFSETQ. The CDR3 DNA follows: TGCGCCAGCAGCTTGCAGGGAACCTACGAGCAGTACTTC. Its protein is CASSLQGTYEQYF.

The rearrangement uses TRBV18 and TRBJ2-2; 7 nucleotides match TRBD2. Germline V CDR1 and CDR2: KGHSH, LQKENI. CDR3 length: 16 amino acids. Losses at the gene ends were 5 bases for V and 4 bases for J; bases not matched to a gene: 10. The CDR3 protein is CASSDFRGGSTGELFF. The CDR3, as DNA: TGTGCCAGCTCAGACTTCCGGGGAGGGAGCACCGGGGAGCTGTTTTTT.

This rearrangement joins TRBV7-6 to TRBJ2-5; possible D gene TRBD2, 7 bases. V was pared by 5 bases and J by 5 bases, with 15 bases between. This CDR3 comprises 14 residues. Germline values: CDR1 SGHVS, CDR2 FNYEAQ. CDR3: CASSRSGEGETQYF. CDR3 coding DNA: TGTGCCAGCAGCCGGTCAGGGGAGGGGGAGACCCAGTACTTC.

The chain employs TRBV5-6 and TRBJ2-3; 12 nucleotides agree with TRBD2. The V segment lost 0 bases and the J segment 4 bases; nucleotides outside the gene matches: 3. The CDR3 is 16 residues long. Per germline, CDR1 SGHDT and CDR2 YYEEEE. The CDR3 nucleotides are TGTGCCAGCAGCTTGGGCTGGACTAGCGGGGCAGATACGCAGTATTTT. This encodes CASSLGWTSGADTQYF.

The genes are TRBV5-1 and TRBJ2-5; 8 bases map to TRBD1. The CDR3 has 14 residues. Per the germline V gene, CDR1 is SGHRS and CDR2 is YFSETQ. The V and J ends lost 4 bases and 1 base, in that order; junction bases with no gene match: 3. The DNA for the CDR3 is TGCGCCAGCAGCACTACAGGGGGCCAAGAGACCCAGTACTTC. Translated, it gives CASSTTGGQETQYF.

This sequence joins TRBV5-4 and TRBJ2-7; 7 nucleotides align to TRBD2. Germline values: CDR1 SGHNT, CDR2 YYREEE (reference sequence). J was trimmed by 4 bases and V by 4 bases; bases with no gene match: 14. CDR3 length equals 16 residues. CDR3: CASSPSRDYGLYEQYF. CDR3 DNA sequence: TGTGCCAGCAGCCCTAGCCGGGACTACGGGCTATACGAGCAGTACTTC.

This clone is a singleton in its sample. The rearrangement uses TRBV19 and TRBJ1-1; TRBD1 matches at 7 bases. The CDR3 length is 16 residues. V gave up 6 bases and J gave up 1 base; unmatched junction bases: 11. CDR1 is LNHDA, CDR2 SQIVND, per germline (reference sequence). The CDR3: CASSRNRGQRNTEAFF. The CDR3 DNA reads as TGTGCCAGTAGCAGAAACAGGGGCCAGAGGAACACTGAAGCTTTCTTT.